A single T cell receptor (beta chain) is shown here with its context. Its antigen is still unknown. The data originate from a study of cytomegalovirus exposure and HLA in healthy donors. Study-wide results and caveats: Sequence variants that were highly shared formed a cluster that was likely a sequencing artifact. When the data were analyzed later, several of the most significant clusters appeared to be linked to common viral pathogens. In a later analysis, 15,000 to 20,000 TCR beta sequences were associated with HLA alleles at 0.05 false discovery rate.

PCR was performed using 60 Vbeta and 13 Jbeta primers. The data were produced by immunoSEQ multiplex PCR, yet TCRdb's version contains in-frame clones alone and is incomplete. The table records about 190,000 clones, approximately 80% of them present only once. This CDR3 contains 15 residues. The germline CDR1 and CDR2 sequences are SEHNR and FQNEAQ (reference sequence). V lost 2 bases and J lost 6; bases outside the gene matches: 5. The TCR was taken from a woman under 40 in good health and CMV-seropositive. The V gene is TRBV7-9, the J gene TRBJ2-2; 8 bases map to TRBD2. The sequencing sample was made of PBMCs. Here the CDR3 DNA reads TGTGCCAGCAGCTTATCGAATAGCGGGGCCGGGGAGCTGTTTTTT. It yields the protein CASSLSNSGAGELFF.